One TCR beta chain is described in this entry. The data were obtained in a study of blood T cell repertoires in COVID-19. Whole-study context: Nucleic acid was either cDNA or gDNA, and it came from T cells, B-cell-depleted T cells, or PBMCs.

Only in-frame clones appear in the TCRdb table, and some are missing; sequencing was by immunoSEQ multiplex PCR. The sample yields over 100,000 clones, around four fifths seen once. Germline V CDR1 and CDR2: SGHVS, FNYEAQ. Germline trimming cut 3 bases from V and 3 bases from J; bases unmatched to any gene: 5. This CDR3 has 15 residues. The chain carries TRBV7-6 and TRBJ2-3, with 8 bases lining up with TRBD2. The clonotype was recovered from a man aged 60-69 years with active or convalescent COVID-19. Sample: peripheral blood. The CDR3 loop reads CASSFSSGYTDTQYF. The CDR3 coding sequence is TGTGCCAGCAGCTTTTCTAGCGGGTATACAGATACGCAGTATTTT.